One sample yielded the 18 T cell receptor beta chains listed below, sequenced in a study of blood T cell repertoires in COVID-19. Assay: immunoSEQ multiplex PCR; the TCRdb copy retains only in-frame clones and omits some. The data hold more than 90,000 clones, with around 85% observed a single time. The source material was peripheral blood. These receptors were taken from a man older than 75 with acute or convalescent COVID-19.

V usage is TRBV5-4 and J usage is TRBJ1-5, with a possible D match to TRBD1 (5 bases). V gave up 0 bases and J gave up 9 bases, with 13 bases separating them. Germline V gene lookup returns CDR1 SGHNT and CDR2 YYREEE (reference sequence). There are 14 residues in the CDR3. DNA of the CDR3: TGTGCCAGCAGCTTGGCCGGGGGAGATGGGCCCCAGCATTTT. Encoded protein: CASSLAGGDGPQHF.

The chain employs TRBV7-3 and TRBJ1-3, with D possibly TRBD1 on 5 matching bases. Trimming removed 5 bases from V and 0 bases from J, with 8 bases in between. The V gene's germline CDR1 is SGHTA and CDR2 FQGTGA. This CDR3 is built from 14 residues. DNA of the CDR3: TGTGCCAGCAGCCCAGGGTCCTCTGGAAACACCATATATTTT. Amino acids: CASSPGSSGNTIYF.

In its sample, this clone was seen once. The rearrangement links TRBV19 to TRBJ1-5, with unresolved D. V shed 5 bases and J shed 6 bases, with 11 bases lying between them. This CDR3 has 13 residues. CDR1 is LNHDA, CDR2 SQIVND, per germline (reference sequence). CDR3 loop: CASSLGLTQPQHF. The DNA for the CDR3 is TGTGCCAGTAGTTTGGGCCTCACTCAGCCCCAGCATTTT.

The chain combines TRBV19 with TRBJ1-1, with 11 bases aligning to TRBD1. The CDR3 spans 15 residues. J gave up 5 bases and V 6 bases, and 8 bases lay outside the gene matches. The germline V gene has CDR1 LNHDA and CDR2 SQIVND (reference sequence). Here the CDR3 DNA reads TGTGCCAGTAGCCATGGGACAGGGGGATGGACTGAAGCTTTCTTT. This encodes CASSHGTGGWTEAFF.

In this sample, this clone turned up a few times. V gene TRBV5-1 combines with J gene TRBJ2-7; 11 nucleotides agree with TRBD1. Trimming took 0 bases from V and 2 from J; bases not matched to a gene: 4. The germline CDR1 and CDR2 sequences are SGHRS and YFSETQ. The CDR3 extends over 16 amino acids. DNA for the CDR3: TGCGCCAGCAGCTTGGGACGGGACAGGGGGGCCTACGAGCAGTACTTC. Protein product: CASSLGRDRGAYEQYF.

Here the CDR3 reads CATRQISNQPQHF. The CDR3 DNA is TGCGCCACCAGACAGATCAGCAATCAGCCCCAGCATTTT. The J gene is TRBJ1-5, the V gene TRBV23-1; a weak D match, TRBD1 (5 bases). TRBV23-1 carries the ORF label, with uncertain function. V gave up 10 bases and J gave up 1 base, with 11 bases separating them. There are 13 residues in the CDR3.

CDR3 protein: CSVEGQMNTEAFF. CDR3 coding DNA: TGCAGCGTTGAAGGGCAGATGAACACTGAAGCTTTCTTT. The chain is built from TRBV29-1 and TRBJ1-1; D not certain. This CDR3 has 13 amino acids. CDR1 is SQVTM, CDR2 ANQGSEA, per germline. Trimming removed 1 base at V and 0 bases at J, with 6 bases between. The variable domain in full, completed from reference TRBV29-1 and TRBJ1-1, reads SAVISQKPSRDICQRGTSLTIQCQVDSQVTMMFWYRQQPGQSLTLIATANQGSEATYESGFVIDKFPISRPNLTFSTLTVSNMSPEDSSIYLCSVEGQMNTEAFFGQGTRLTVV.

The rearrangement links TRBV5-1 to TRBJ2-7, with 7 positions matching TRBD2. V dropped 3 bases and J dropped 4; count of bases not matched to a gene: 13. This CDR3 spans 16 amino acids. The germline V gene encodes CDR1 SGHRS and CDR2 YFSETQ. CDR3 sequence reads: CASSSTRPGRGYEQYF. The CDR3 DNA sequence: TGCGCCAGCAGCTCGACTCGGCCGGGGCGGGGGTACGAGCAGTACTTC. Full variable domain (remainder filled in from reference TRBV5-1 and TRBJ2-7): KAGVTQTPRYLIKTRGQQVTLSCSPISGHRSVSWYQQTPGQGLQFLFEYFSETQRNKGNFPGRFSGRQFSNSRSEMNVSTLELGDSALYLCASSSTRPGRGYEQYFGPGTRLTVT.

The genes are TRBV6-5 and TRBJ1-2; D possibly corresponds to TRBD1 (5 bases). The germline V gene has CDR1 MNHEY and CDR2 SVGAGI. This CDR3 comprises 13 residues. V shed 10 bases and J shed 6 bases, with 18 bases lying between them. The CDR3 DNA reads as TGTGCCATCCAGAAGGACAACCTAGATGGCTACACCTTC. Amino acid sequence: CAIQKDNLDGYTF.

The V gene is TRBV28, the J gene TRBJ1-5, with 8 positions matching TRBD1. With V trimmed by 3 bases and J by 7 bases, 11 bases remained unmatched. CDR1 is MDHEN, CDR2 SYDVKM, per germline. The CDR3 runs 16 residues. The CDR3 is CASSFRPQGALQPQHF. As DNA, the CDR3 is TGTGCCAGCAGTTTTCGACCCCAGGGGGCGCTGCAGCCCCAGCATTTT.

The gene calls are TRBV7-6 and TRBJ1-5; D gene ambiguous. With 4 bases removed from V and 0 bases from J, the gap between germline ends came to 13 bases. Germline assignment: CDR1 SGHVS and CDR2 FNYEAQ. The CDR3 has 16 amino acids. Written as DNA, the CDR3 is TGTGCCAGCAGCTCCGATCTGGCCTTTAGCAATCAGCCCCAGCATTTT. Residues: CASSSDLAFSNQPQHF.

This CDR3 reads CASSQVSGLAGGPLGTDTQYF. Here the CDR3 DNA reads TGTGCCAGCAGCCAAGTATCGGGACTAGCGGGAGGGCCGTTAGGCACAGATACGCAGTATTTT. V is TRBV3-1 (or the pseudogene TRBV3-2) and J is TRBJ2-3; 16 positions agree with TRBD2. Germline lookup yields CDR1 LGHDT and CDR2 YNNKEL (reference sequence). Trimming cost V 1 base and J 1 base; bases outside gene matches: 11. This CDR3 is 21 amino acids long.

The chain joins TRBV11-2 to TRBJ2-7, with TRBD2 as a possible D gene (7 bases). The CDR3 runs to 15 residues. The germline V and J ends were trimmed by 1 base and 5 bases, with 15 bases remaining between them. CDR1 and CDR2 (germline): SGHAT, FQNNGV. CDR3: CASSLGGRAGDEQYF. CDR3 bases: TGTGCCAGCAGCTTAGGGGGGAGGGCAGGGGACGAGCAGTACTTC.

The CDR3 DNA reads TGTGCCAGCAGTCCACGGACTAGCGGGAGGGTAGAAGTTTCCTACGAGCAGTACTTC. This gives the protein CASSPRTSGRVEVSYEQYF. The chain joins TRBV6-6 to TRBJ2-7; 15 bases are shared with TRBD2. Germline trimming cut 5 bases from V and 1 base from J; bases unmatched to any gene: 12. The length of the CDR3 is 19 residues. Germline V CDR1 and CDR2: MNHNY, SVGAGI (reference sequence).

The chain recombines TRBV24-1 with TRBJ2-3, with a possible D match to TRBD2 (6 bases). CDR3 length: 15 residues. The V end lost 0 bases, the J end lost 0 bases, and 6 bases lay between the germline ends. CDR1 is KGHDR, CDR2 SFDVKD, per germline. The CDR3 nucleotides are TGTGCCACCAGTGATTTGGGGACTAGCACAGATACGCAGTATTTT. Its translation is CATSDLGTSTDTQYF.

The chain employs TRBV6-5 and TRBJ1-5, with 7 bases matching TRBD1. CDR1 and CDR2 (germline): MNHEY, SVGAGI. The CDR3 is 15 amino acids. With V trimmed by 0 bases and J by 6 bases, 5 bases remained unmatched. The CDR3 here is CASSYSRGMGQPQHF. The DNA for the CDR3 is TGTGCCAGCAGTTACTCCAGGGGGATGGGTCAGCCCCAGCATTTT.

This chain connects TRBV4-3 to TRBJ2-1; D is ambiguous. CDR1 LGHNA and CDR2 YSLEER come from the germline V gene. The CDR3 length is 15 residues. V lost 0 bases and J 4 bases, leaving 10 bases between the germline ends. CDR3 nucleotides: TGCGCCAGCAGCCAAGATTTGAGCCTATACAATGAGCAGTTCTTC. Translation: CASSQDLSLYNEQFF.

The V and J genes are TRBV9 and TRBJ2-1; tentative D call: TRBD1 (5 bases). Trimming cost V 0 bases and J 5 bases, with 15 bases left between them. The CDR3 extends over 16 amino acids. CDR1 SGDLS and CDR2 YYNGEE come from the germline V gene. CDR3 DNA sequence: TGTGCCAGCAGCGTAGTAGGGGCCGCTGGCCACAATGAGCAGTTCTTC. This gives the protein CASSVVGAAGHNEQFF.